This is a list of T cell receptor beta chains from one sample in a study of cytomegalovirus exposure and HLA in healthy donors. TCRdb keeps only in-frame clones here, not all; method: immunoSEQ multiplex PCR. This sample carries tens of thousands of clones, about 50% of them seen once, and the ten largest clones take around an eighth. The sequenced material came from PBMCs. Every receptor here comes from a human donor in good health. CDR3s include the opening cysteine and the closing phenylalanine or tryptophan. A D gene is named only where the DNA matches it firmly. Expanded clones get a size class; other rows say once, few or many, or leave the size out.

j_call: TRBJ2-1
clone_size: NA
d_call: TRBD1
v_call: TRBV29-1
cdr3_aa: CSVSSRDRYNEQFF
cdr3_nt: TGCAGCGTTTCTAGTCGGGACAGGTACAATGAGCAGTTCTTC

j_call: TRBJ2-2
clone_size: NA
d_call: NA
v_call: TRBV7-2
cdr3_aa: CASSLVGGGVGELFF
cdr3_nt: TGTGCCAGCAGCTTAGTGGGGGGGGGCGTCGGGGAGCTGTTTTTT

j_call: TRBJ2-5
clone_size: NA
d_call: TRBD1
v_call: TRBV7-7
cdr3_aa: CASSETGRETQYF
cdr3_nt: TGTGCCAGCAGCGAGACAGGGCGGGAGACCCAGTACTTC

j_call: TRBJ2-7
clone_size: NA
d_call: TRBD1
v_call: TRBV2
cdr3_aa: CASSLEGGQGAWEQYF
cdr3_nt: TGTGCCAGCAGCCTCGAAGGGGGACAGGGGGCGTGGGAGCAGTACTTC

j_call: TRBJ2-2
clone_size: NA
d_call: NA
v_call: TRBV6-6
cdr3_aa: CASRQGSTGELFF
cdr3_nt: TGTGCCAGCAGACAGGGATCAACCGGGGAGCTGTTTTTT

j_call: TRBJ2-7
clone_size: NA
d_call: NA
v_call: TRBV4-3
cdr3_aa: CASSQEDAGRSYEQYF
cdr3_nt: TGCGCCAGCAGCCAAGAAGATGCGGGCAGATCCTACGAGCAGTACTTC

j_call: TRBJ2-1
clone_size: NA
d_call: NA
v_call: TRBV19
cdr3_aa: CASSMGTQTYNEQFF
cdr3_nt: TGTGCCAGTAGTATGGGCACCCAGACCTACAATGAGCAGTTCTTC

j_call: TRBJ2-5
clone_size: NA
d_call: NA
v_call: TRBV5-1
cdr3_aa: CASSLDLATRETQYF
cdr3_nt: TGCGCCAGCAGCTTGGACCTAGCGACCCGGGAGACCCAGTACTTC

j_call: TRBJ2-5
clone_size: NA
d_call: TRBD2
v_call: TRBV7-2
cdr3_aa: CASSRSGAQETQYF
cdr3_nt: TGTGCCAGCAGCCGTAGCGGGGCCCAAGAGACCCAGTACTTC

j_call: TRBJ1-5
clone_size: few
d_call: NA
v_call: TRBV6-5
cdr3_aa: CASSARTPPGPQHF
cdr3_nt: TGTGCCAGCAGTGCCAGGACACCCCCGGGGCCCCAGCATTTT

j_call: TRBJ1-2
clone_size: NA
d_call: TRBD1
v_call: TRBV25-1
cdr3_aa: CASTKGQGDGYTF
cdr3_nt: TGTGCCAGCACCAAGGGACAGGGGGATGGCTACACCTTC

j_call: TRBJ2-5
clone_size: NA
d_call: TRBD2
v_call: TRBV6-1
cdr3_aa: CASSDRTSGRALGQETQYF
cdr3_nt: TGTGCCAGCAGTGACCGGACTAGCGGGAGGGCTCTGGGCCAAGAGACCCAGTACTTC

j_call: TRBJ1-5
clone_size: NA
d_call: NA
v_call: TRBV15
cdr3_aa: CATSEPGVSSNQPQHF
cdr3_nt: TGTGCCACCAGCGAACCAGGGGTGAGTAGCAATCAGCCCCAGCATTTT

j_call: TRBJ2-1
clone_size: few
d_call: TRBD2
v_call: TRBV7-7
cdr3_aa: CASSSGLAGAPEQFF
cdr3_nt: TGTGCTAGCAGCTCCGGACTAGCGGGGGCCCCGGAGCAGTTCTTC

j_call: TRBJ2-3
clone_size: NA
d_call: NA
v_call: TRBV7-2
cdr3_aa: CASILGPGPTDTQYF
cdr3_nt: TGTGCCAGCATCCTCGGCCCAGGCCCCACAGATACGCAGTATTTT

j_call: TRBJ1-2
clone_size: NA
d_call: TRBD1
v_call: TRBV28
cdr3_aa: CASSKTGGAIYGYTF
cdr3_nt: TGTGCCAGCAGTAAGACAGGGGGCGCGATCTATGGCTACACCTTC

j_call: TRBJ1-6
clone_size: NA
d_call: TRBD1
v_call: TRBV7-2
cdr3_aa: CASSLGSQGASPLHF
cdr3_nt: TGTGCCAGCAGCTTAGGGTCACAGGGGGCTTCACCCCTCCACTTT

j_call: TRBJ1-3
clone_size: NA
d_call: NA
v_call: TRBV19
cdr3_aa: CASTDISGNTIYF
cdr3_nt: TGTGCCAGTACAGACATCTCTGGAAACACCATATATTTT

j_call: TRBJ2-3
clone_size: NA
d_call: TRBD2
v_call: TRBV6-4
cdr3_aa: CASSEQRGAPDTQYF
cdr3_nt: TGTGCCAGCAGTGAGCAGCGGGGGGCACCAGATACGCAGTATTTT

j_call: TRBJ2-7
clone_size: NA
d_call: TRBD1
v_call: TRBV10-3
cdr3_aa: CAISEKGQGVAEQYF
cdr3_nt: TGTGCCATCAGTGAGAAGGGACAGGGGGTTGCCGAGCAGTACTTC

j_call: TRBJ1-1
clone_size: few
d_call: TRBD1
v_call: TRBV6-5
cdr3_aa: CASRQTGTTEAFF
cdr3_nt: TGTGCCAGCAGGCAGACAGGGACCACTGAAGCTTTCTTT

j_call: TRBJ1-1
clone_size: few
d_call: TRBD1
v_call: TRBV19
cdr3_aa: CASIGSTGVPNTEAFF
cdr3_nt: TGTGCCAGTATCGGCTCAACAGGGGTCCCCAACACTGAAGCTTTCTTT

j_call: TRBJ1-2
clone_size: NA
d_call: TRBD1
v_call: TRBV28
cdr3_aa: CASNTGGNYGYTF
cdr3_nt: TGTGCCAGCAACACAGGGGGTAACTATGGCTACACCTTC

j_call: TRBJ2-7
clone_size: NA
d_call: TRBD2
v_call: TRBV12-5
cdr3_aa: CASGLGGLAGLPLEQYF
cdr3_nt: TGTGCTAGTGGTTTGGGGGGACTAGCGGGACTCCCCCTCGAGCAGTACTTC

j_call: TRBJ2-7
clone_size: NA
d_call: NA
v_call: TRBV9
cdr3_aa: CASSVEVAGVYEQYF
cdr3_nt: TGTGCCAGCAGCGTAGAAGTCGCAGGGGTCTACGAGCAGTACTTC

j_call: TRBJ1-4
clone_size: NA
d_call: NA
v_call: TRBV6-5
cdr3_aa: CARSYRGALEEKLFF
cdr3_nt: TGTGCCAGGAGTTATCGGGGGGCATTGGAAGAAAAACTGTTTTTT

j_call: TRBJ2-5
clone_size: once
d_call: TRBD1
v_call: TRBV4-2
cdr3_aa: CASSQEEQGADQETQYF
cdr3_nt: TGTGCCAGCAGCCAAGAGGAACAGGGGGCGGATCAAGAGACCCAGTACTTC

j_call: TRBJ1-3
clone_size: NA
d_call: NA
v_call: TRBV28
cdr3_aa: CASRLPGNTIYF
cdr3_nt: TGTGCCAGCAGACTCCCTGGAAACACCATATATTTT

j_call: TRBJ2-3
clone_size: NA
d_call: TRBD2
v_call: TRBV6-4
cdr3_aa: CASSDSGGATDTQYF
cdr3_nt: TGTGCCAGCAGTGACAGCGGGGGGGCCACAGATACGCAGTATTTT

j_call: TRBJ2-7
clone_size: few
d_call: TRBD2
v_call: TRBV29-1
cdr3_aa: CSVPGLATYEQYF
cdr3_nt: TGCAGCGTTCCGGGACTAGCGACCTACGAGCAGTACTTC

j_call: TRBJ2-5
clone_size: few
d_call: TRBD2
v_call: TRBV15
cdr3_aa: CATSRDRRGGQETQYF
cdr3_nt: TGTGCCACCAGCAGAGATCGGCGGGGGGGGCAAGAGACCCAGTACTTC

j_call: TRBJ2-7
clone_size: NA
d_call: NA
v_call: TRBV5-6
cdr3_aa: CASSLAASVYEQYF
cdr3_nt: TGTGCCAGCAGCTTGGCTGCTAGCGTATACGAGCAGTACTTC

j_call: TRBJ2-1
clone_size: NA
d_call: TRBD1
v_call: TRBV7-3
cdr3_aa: CASSYAGQAFSYNEQFF
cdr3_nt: TGTGCCAGCAGCTATGCGGGACAGGCCTTCTCCTACAATGAGCAGTTCTTC

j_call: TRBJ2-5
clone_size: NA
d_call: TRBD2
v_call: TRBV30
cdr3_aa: CAWEGSGKAETQYF
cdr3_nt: TGTGCCTGGGAGGGGAGCGGGAAGGCAGAGACCCAGTACTTC

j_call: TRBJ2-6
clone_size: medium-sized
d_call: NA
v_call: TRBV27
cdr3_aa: CASSLKSYSGANVLTF
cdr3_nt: TGTGCCAGCAGTTTAAAATCTTACTCTGGGGCCAACGTCCTGACTTTC

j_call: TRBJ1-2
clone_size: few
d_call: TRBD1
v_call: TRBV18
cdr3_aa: CASSAGTGGVGYTF
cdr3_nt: TGTGCCAGCTCCGCCGGGACAGGGGGAGTTGGCTACACCTTC

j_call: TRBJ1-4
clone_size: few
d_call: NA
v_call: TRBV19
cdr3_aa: CASSRQSDNEKLFF
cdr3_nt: TGTGCCAGTAGTAGACAGAGCGACAATGAAAAACTGTTTTTT

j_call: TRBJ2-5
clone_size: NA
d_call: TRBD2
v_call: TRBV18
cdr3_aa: CASSPPGLAQETQYF
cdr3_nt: TGTGCCAGCTCACCACCGGGACTAGCACAAGAGACCCAGTACTTC

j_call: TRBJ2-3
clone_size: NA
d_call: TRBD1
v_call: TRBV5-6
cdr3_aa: CASSPRDRGIPYF
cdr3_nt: TGTGCCAGCAGCCCCCGGGACAGGGGGATTCCGTATTTT

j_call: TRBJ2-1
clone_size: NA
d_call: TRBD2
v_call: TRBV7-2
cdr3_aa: CASRRNPGLAAAYNEQFF
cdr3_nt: TGTGCCAGCAGGCGAAACCCGGGACTAGCGGCTGCCTACAATGAGCAGTTCTTC

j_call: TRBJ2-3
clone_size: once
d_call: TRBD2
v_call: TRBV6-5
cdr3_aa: CASRPGVAGSDTQYF
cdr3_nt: TGTGCCAGCAGGCCCGGAGTAGCGGGATCAGATACGCAGTATTTT

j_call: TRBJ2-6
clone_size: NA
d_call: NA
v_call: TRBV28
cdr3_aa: CASTLRSGANVLTF
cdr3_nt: TGTGCCAGCACCCTTCGGTCTGGGGCCAACGTCCTGACTTTC

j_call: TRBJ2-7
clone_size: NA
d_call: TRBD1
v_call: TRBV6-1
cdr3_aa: CASSEIVGQAYEQYF
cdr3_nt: TGTGCCAGCAGTGAAATTGTAGGACAGGCCTACGAGCAGTACTTC

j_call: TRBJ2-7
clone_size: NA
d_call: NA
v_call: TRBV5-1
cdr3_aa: CASSSTGYEQYF
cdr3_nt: TGCGCCAGCAGCTCAACAGGCTACGAGCAGTACTTC

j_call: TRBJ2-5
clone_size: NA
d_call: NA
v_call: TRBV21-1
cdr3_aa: CASSKECLGATQETQYF
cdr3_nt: TGTGCCAGCAGCAAAGAGTGCTTAGGGGCGACACAAGAGACCCAGTACTTC

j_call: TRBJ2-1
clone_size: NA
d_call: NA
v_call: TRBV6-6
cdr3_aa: CASSIRANEQFF
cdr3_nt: TGTGCCAGCAGTATCCGAGCCAATGAGCAGTTCTTC

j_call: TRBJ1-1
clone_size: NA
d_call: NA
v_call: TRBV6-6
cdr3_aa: CASSYSQNTEAFF
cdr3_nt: TGTGCCAGCAGTTACTCACAGAACACTGAAGCTTTCTTT

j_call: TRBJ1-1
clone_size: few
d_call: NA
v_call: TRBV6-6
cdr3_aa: CASIGRPLSHTEAFF
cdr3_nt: TGTGCCAGCATTGGGAGGCCGCTAAGTCACACTGAAGCTTTCTTT

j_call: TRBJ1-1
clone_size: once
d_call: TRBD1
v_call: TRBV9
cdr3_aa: CASSSRTGLNTEAFF
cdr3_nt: TGTGCCAGCAGCTCTCGGACAGGGTTGAACACTGAAGCTTTCTTT